This passage covers 8 T cell receptor beta chains from one sample sequenced in a study of cytomegalovirus exposure and HLA in healthy donors. PCR was performed using 60 Vbeta and 13 Jbeta primers. The method was immunoSEQ multiplex PCR; TCRdb's version includes in-frame clones alone and lacks a portion of them. The repertoire holds 150,000 to 200,000 clones, with 78% as singletons. What was sequenced was PBMCs. Every receptor here comes from a woman aged 25 to 39 in good health and CMV-seropositive.

This chain links TRBV23-1 with TRBJ2-7, with 7 bases aligning to TRBD2. TRBV23-1 is an ORF, and what it does is uncertain. V lost 0 bases, J lost 4 bases, and 12 bases stayed unmatched. The CDR3 spans 17 residues. CDR3 coding DNA: TGCGCCAGCAGTCAATCTAAGGGCGGGAGACCTCGGTACGAGCAGTACTTC. Its protein is CASSQSKGGRPRYEQYF.

V and J are TRBV4-3 and TRBJ2-7; 12 bases are shared with TRBD2. The CDR3 totals 16 residues. V shed 4 bases and J 5 bases; nucleotides not matched to a gene: 9. CDR1 is LGHNA, CDR2 YSLEER, per germline. The CDR3 bases are TGCGCCAGCAGCCGGTCCCTGACTAGCGGGAGTGACGAGCAGTACTTC. Protein product: CASSRSLTSGSDEQYF.

This clone was recorded once. CDR3 sequence reads: CASSSQAGGTYEQYF. In DNA form, the CDR3 reads TGTGCCAGCAGCTCACAAGCGGGAGGGACCTACGAGCAGTACTTC. The chain has TRBV11-2 and TRBJ2-7; 10 nucleotides align to TRBD2. Per germline, CDR1 SGHAT and CDR2 FQNNGV. V lost 4 bases to trimming and J lost 2 bases; unmatched junction nucleotides: 5. This CDR3 contains 15 residues.

The CDR3 coding sequence is TGTGCCAGCGCGGGTTGGGGCACAGATACGCAGTATTTT. It codes for CASAGWGTDTQYF. The V and J genes are TRBV18 and TRBJ2-3, with D possibly TRBD2 on 5 matching bases. This CDR3 contains 13 residues. The ends were cut back, 8 bases at V and 1 base at J, with 10 bases in the middle. CDR1 is KGHSH, CDR2 LQKENI, per germline. Drawing the rest from reference TRBV18 and TRBJ2-3, the complete variable domain is NAGVMQNPRHLVRRRGQEARLRCSPMKGHSHVYWYRQLPEEGLKFMVYLQKENIIDESGMPKERFSAEFPKEGPSILRIQQVVRGDSAAYFCASAGWGTDTQYFGPGTRLTVL.

This clone came up once. The V and J genes are TRBV11-2 and TRBJ2-7; the match to TRBD2 covers 13 bases. This CDR3 has 14 amino acids. Per germline, CDR1 SGHAT and CDR2 FQNNGV. Trimming at V came to 5 bases and at J to 2 bases, leaving 0 bases not matched to a gene. The chain's CDR3 is CASSGLAGAYEQYF. The CDR3 region has the DNA TGTGCCAGCAGCGGACTAGCGGGGGCCTACGAGCAGTACTTC.

This rearrangement joins TRBV7-2 to TRBJ1-3; 7 bases fit TRBD1. The germline V gene encodes CDR1 SGHTA and CDR2 FQGNSA. V lost 5 bases to trimming and J lost 9 bases; unmatched junction nucleotides: 7. The CDR3 is 13 residues long. Written as DNA, the CDR3 is TGTGCCAGCAGCCTCGACAGGGATAGCACCATATATTTT. Translating it yields CASSLDRDSTIYF.

A single count supports this clone. The chain has TRBV2 and TRBJ2-4, with TRBD1 identical over 9 bases. This CDR3 is 13 amino acids long. CDR1 and CDR2 (germline): SNHLY, FYNNEI. Unmatched junction bases numbered 3, after V lost 6 bases and J lost 6 bases. The CDR3 DNA reads as TGTGCCAGCAGACCGGACAGGGGAAACATTCAGTACTTC. Translating gives CASRPDRGNIQYF.

Only one count was recorded for this clone. This chain links TRBV6-1 with TRBJ1-3; 8 positions match TRBD1. This CDR3 has 13 amino acids. CDR1 is MNHNS and CDR2 is SASEGT in the germline V gene. Losses at the gene ends were 6 bases for V and 2 bases for J; bases not matched to a gene: 0. CDR3 bases: TGTGCCAGCAGACAGGGGGCTGGAAACACCATATATTTT. Residues: CASRQGAGNTIYF.